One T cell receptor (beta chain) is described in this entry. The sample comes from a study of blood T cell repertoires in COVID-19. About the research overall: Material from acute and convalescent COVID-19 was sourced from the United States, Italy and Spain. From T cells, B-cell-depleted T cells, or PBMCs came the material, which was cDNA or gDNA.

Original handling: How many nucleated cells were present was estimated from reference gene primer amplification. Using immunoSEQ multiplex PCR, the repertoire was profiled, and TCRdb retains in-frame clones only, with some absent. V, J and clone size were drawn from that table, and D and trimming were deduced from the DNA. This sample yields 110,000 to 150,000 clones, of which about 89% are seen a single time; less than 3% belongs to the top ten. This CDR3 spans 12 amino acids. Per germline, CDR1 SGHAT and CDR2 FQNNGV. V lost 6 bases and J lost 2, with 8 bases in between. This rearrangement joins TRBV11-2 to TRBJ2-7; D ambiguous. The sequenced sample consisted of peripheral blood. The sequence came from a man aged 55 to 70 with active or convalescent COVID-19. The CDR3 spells CASRAVAYEQYF. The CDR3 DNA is TGTGCCAGCAGGGCGGTGGCCTACGAGCAGTACTTC.